This TCR beta chain is drawn from a study of vaccination and CD4 T cells after COVID-19. For the study at large: Early (day 14) and late (days 161 to 241) post-vaccine samples came from a few convalescent patients.

Cultured CD4+ T cells had their DNA profiled by the Oncomine TCR Beta short-read assay. From the PCR reads, TCRdb called clonotypes with MiXCR, one entry per CDR3 protein. Of around 21,000 distinct CDR3 sequences listed, about 43% are singletons. Concerning this clonotype itself: The antigen is undetermined.

This CDR3 region has 15 residues. The V and J ends lost 4 bases and 3 bases, in that order; junction bases with no gene match: 4. Germline V gene lookup returns CDR1 LNHDA and CDR2 SQIVND (reference sequence). Documented time point: late sampling 161 to 241 days after vaccination in a few convalescent patients. Treatment indicated: approximately nine-day PBMC culture with coronavirus spike peptide pools or control peptides (ViraFEST assay). The ViraFEST method relied on peptide pools to expand antigen-specific T cells, followed by TCR sequencing. Fresh replacement IL-2 medium substituted for half the medium on days 3 and 7.

The rearrangement links TRBV19 to TRBJ2-1, with 9 positions matching TRBD2. This receptor was taken from a human donor who had recovered from COVID-19. The source was CD4+ T cells from blood, cultured in vitro, collected about 7 months after SARS-CoV-2 vaccination. The CDR3 nucleotides are TGTGCCAGTAGTACCCTAGCGGGGAGCTACAATGAGCAGTTCTTC. It codes for CASSTLAGSYNEQFF.